This TCR beta chain stems from a study of blood T cell repertoires in COVID-19. Study-level information: Samples representing acute and convalescent COVID-19 were sourced from the United States, Italy and Spain. The analysed material was cDNA or gDNA that came from T cells, B-cell-depleted T cells, or PBMCs.

The germline gives CDR1 LGHNA, CDR2 YNFKEQ. CDR3 length: 12 amino acids. The V and J ends lost 2 bases and 2 bases respectively, with 3 bases between them. Authors' processing steps: Estimation of nucleated cell counts relied on the amplification of reference gene primers. Clones were read by immunoSEQ multiplex PCR, and TCRdb kept only the in-frame ones, dropping some. That table furnishes V, J and clone size, whereas the DNA furnished D and trimming. Of more than 110,000 clones detected, roughly 81% appear once; the ten largest clones hold approximately 9.4%. This clonotype was obtained from a woman aged 45-60 years with active or convalescent COVID-19. This chain links TRBV4-2 with TRBJ2-5; no clear D. The sample was peripheral blood. The CDR3 sequence: CASSQPQETQYF. Here the CDR3 DNA reads TGTGCCAGCAGCCAACCACAAGAGACCCAGTACTTC.